This TCR beta chain was recovered during a study of T-cell reconstitution after alpha-beta-depleted transplantation in children (dated by TCRdb to 2016 to 2018). Notes on the research overall: Using TCR repertoire profiling, the study followed T-cell immune reconstitution in a quantitative way in children after TCRalphabeta/CD19-depleted allogeneic hematopoietic cell transplantation.

This clonotype appeared many times. There is no known antigen for this receptor. Base-call qualities are not available, and no considerably larger clone is one nucleotide away. Receptors were amplified or captured by PCR. Sequencing was carried out with an Illumina HiSeq 2500. To normalize quantification of the TCRbeta repertoire, the TCR libraries were built with molecular barcoding that relied on unique molecular identifiers. The raw public data were reprocessed by TCRdb itself: fastp quality trimming at Q25, MiXCR clonotype calling, in-frame beta chains only. For every CDR3 protein sequence, its rows merge into one entry that carries the most common genes and DNA. This sample is represented by 100,000 to 120,000 distinct CDR3 sequences; 10% to 13% of them were singletons. The ten most abundant clones make up about 7.3% of the sample. There are 19 amino acids in the CDR3, from cysteine to phenylalanine inclusive. This entry keeps only the CDR3 DNA: 57 bases, framed from base 1. V is cut back by 1 base and J by 4 bases, with 18 bases in the junction unmatched.

This TCR was sampled from a human donor who donated a stem cell graft to a child with acute lymphoblastic leukemia. The sequence links TRBV12-3 or TRBV12-4 to TRBJ2-5; TRBD1 agrees with 7 junctional bases. Here the sequenced sample was PBMCs from the stem cell graft donor, taken from the stem cell graft. The bases read TGTGCCAGCAGTTTAGTCGCCGGGACAGCCGCACAACAGGTAGAGACCCAGTACTTC. Translated, this gives CASSLVAGTAAQQVETQYF.